This is a list of T cell receptor beta chains from one sample in a study of T cell repertoires in cytomegalovirus infection. TCRdb reprocessed the reads with MiXCR, giving one entry per CDR3 protein. Among about 330,000 distinct CDR3 sequences listed, approximately 9.5% were seen once. Sequenced material: PBMCs. The receptors stem from a human donor in good health (CMV status not recorded). Some clones in this sample may be carry-over from other donors' samples. CDR3s include the opening cysteine and the closing phenylalanine or tryptophan. Fields, in order: clone size, J gene, D gene, V gene, CDR3 DNA, CDR3 protein. The D gene is left open where the match is weak. Size tells how often a clone was seen (once, few, many) or the class of an expanded clone, and some rows leave it out.

many	TRBJ1-5	TRBD1	TRBV6-5	TGTGCCAGCAGTTACCGTTGGACAGGGGGCAATCAGCCCCAGCATTTT	CASSYRWTGGNQPQHF
few	TRBJ2-1	NA	TRBV6-2/TRBV6-3	TGTGCCAGCAGTACACTAGCAGCCCTCTACAATGAGCAGTTCTTC	CASSTLAALYNEQFF
NA	TRBJ1-2	NA	TRBV11-2	TGTGCCAGCAGCTCCGCGGTGGAGCCGTTACGGGGCTACACCTTC	CASSSAVEPLRGYTF
few	TRBJ2-7	NA	TRBV6-2/TRBV6-3	TGTGCCAGCAGTCCCCCTTGGGGGGGGCGAAGCGAGCAGTACTTC	CASSPPWGGRSEQYF
many	TRBJ2-2	TRBD1	TRBV7-2	TGTGCCAGCACCCCGGGACAGGGAACGTGGCACGGGGAGCTGTTTTTT	CASTPGQGTWHGELFF
many	TRBJ1-5	NA	TRBV12-3/TRBV12-4	TGTGCCAGCAGTCGCGGAGTGGCACAGTTAAATCAGCCCCAGCATTTT	CASSRGVAQLNQPQHF
NA	TRBJ2-5	TRBD2	TRBV20-1	TGCAGTGCTAGAGAAACAGCGGGGGCTCGAGAGACCCAGTACTTC	CSARETAGARETQYF
NA	TRBJ1-5	TRBD1	TRBV5-4	TGTGCCAGCTCTAACCCTCAGTTGGGACAGCTTAATCAGCCCCAGCATTTT	CASSNPQLGQLNQPQHF
NA	TRBJ2-3	NA	TRBV14	TGTGCCAGCAGCCAAGTTGGGAATACGCAGTATTTT	CASSQVGNTQYF
many	TRBJ2-3	NA	TRBV7-6	TGTGCCAGCAGCGCTGTCGGAAGGGGTAGCACAGATACGCAGTATTTT	CASSAVGRGSTDTQYF
many	TRBJ2-4	TRBD1	TRBV7-8	TGTGCCAGCAGCTCCCGCCGGGACAGCAAAAACATTCAGTACTTC	CASSSRRDSKNIQYF
NA	TRBJ1-5	NA	TRBV6-2/TRBV6-3	TGTGCCAGCATCCCAAATACAGGGAAAGGTCAGCCCCAGCATTTT	CASIPNTGKGQPQHF
NA	TRBJ1-4	NA	TRBV27	TGTGCCAGCAGTTTCAGGACCTCAAGGGCCGGACGTGCAACTAATGAAAAACTGTTTTTT	CASSFRTSRAGRATNEKLFF
many	TRBJ1-5	NA	TRBV7-2	TGTGCCAGCAGCTCGGGCCAGACGGGCAATCAGCCCCAGCATTTT	CASSSGQTGNQPQHF
few	TRBJ1-1	NA	TRBV2	TGTGCCAGCAGTGAGCAGGGAGAGAACACTGAAGCTTTCTTT	CASSEQGENTEAFF
many	TRBJ1-5	NA	TRBV6-1	TGTGCCAGCAGCGACAGTTCTCATCAGCCCCAGCATTTT	CASSDSSHQPQHF